This T cell receptor beta chain is from a study of blood T cell repertoires in COVID-19. Study-level background: PBMCs, B-cell-depleted T cells, or T cells provided the cDNA or gDNA that made up the material.

In the original workflow: By means of reference gene primer amplification, nucleated cell counts were estimated. Generated by immunoSEQ multiplex PCR, the TCRdb table keeps only in-frame clones and is missing some. The V and J calls and clone size come from that table; D and trimming were worked out from the DNA. The repertoire holds 55,000 to 70,000 clones, with nearly 90% as singletons. The CDR3 totals 14 residues. Germline lookup yields CDR1 MNHEY and CDR2 SMNVEV (reference sequence). The V segment lost 3 bases and the J segment 6 bases; nucleotides outside the gene matches: 4. The TCR originated in a woman in her forties or fifties with COVID-19, enrolled during active disease. Sequenced sample: peripheral blood. This chain connects TRBV27 to TRBJ2-7; TRBD2 aligns across 11 bases. The CDR3 spells CASSFSGRAGEQYF. The CDR3 nucleotides are TGTGCCAGCAGTTTTAGCGGGAGGGCCGGCGAGCAGTACTTC.